This T cell receptor beta chain was sequenced for a study of prognosis after radiotherapy for stage I lung cancer. Across the study: There were no patients who received concurrent therapy with stereotactic body radiotherapy. Study results and caveats: Nobody established whether the expanded TCR clones were specific to the tumor. A difference in TRBV and TRBJ gene usage was reportedly seen between patients with and without metastases.

Multiplex PCR in two rounds served to amplify TCR beta CDR3 from genomic DNA. Primers (each specific to one TRBV or TRBJ gene) were used in first-round PCR. TCRdb redid the calling of the multiplex PCR reads with MiXCR, one entry per CDR3 protein. The profile shows 51,000 or so distinct CDR3 sequences, around a third of them singletons. This CDR3 is 14 amino acids long. From germline, CDR1 is KGHDR and CDR2 SFDVKD. V was trimmed by 6 bases and J by 7 bases, leaving 15 bases between them. This clonotype was observed at least ten times. The antigen remains unidentified. The authors drew around 6 milliliters of peripheral blood at each of two time points.

This sequence originates from a donor over 45 with non-small cell lung cancer. The starting material was PBMCs, obtained before or after stereotactic body radiation therapy (not recorded which). V gene TRBV24-1 combines with J gene TRBJ2-4, with a possible D match to TRBD1 (8 bases). The CDR3 DNA follows: TGTGCCACCAGTACAGGGGGGGACCGGAACATTCAGTACTTC. This encodes CATSTGGDRNIQYF.